These T cell receptor beta chains were read from a single sample in a study of shared clonotypes between healthy human individuals. Sequencing was performed with immunoSEQ multiplex PCR; in TCRdb, only in-frame clones are kept and a portion is missing. This repertoire shows roughly 2,300,000 clones, roughly 90% found once; its top ten account for 0.3% to 0.4%. The material sequenced was naive CD4+ T cells from PBMCs. These receptors all come from a man in his late teens or twenties in good health. Some clones in this sample may be carry-over from other donors' samples. CDR3s include the opening cysteine and the closing phenylalanine or tryptophan. D genes are given only for firm matches. Part of the rows lack a size; the others show once, few, many or a class for expanded clones.

D | size | J | V | CDR3 | DNA
TRBD2 | . | TRBJ2-1 | TRBV6-5 | CASRLAPYNEQFF | TGTGCCAGCCGACTAGCGCCCTACAATGAGCAGTTCTTC
. | . | TRBJ1-2 | TRBV18 | CASSSPYGYTF | TGTGCCAGCTCCTCTCCCTATGGCTACACCTTC
TRBD2 | . | TRBJ2-1 | TRBV5-1 | CASSLGGRAPASEQFF | TGCGCCAGCAGCTTGGGAGGGAGGGCCCCCGCGAGTGAGCAGTTCTTC
. | . | TRBJ2-7 | TRBV6-5 | CASRGGGFYEQYF | TGTGCCAGCAGGGGGGGCGGGTTCTACGAGCAGTACTTC
TRBD1 | . | TRBJ1-3 | TRBV4-2 | CASSRRTGGNSGNTIYF | TGTGCCAGCAGCCGGAGAACAGGGGGCAACTCTGGAAACACCATATATTTT
. | . | TRBJ2-1 | TRBV19 | CASITGSGRYNEQFF | TGTGCCAGTATTACGGGGAGCGGCCGATACAATGAGCAGTTCTTC
. | once | TRBJ1-1 | TRBV18 | CASSRSRNTEAFF | TGTGCCAGCTCACGGTCTCGGAACACTGAAGCTTTCTTT
TRBD1 | . | TRBJ1-1 | TRBV29-1 | CSAAGTGGADTEAFF | TGCAGCGCCGCAGGGACAGGGGGCGCCGACACTGAAGCTTTCTTT
TRBD1 | . | TRBJ2-3 | TRBV7-3 | CASSFTRDRGNDTQYF | TGTGCCAGCAGCTTCACCCGGGACAGGGGTAACGATACGCAGTATTTT
. | . | TRBJ1-2 | TRBV10-2 | CASSENGGDGYTF | TGCGCCAGCAGTGAGAATGGGGGGGATGGCTACACCTTC
TRBD2 | . | TRBJ2-6 | TRBV5-1 | CASSRNGLAGSSGANVLTF | TGCGCCAGCAGCCGGAATGGACTAGCGGGCAGCTCTGGGGCCAACGTCCTGACTTTC